Here is one T cell receptor beta chain with its context. These data originate in a study of blood T cell repertoires in COVID-19. Study-wide background: Sites in the United States, Italy and Spain provided acute and convalescent COVID-19 samples. From T cells, B-cell-depleted T cells, or PBMCs came the material, which was cDNA or gDNA.

This CDR3 has 16 amino acids. The germline V and J ends were trimmed by 1 base and 3 bases, with 16 bases remaining between them. Germline CDR1 and CDR2: SGHNT and YENEEA. Authors' data handling: It was from reference gene primer amplification that nucleated cell counts were estimated. Using immunoSEQ multiplex PCR, the repertoire was profiled, and TCRdb retains in-frame clones only, with some absent. The DNA was the basis for D and trimming; V, J and clone size are from that table. The table includes about 140,000 clones, about 85% detected once. Sequenced material: peripheral blood. The clonotype was recovered from a human donor in a cohort sampled during active COVID-19. The chain couples TRBV11-3 to TRBJ2-7, with a weak D call TRBD2 (6 bases). The CDR3 here is CASSLGSSGEVYEQYF. The CDR3 DNA reads TGTGCCAGCAGCTTAGGTTCGTCGGGAGAGGTCTACGAGCAGTACTTC.